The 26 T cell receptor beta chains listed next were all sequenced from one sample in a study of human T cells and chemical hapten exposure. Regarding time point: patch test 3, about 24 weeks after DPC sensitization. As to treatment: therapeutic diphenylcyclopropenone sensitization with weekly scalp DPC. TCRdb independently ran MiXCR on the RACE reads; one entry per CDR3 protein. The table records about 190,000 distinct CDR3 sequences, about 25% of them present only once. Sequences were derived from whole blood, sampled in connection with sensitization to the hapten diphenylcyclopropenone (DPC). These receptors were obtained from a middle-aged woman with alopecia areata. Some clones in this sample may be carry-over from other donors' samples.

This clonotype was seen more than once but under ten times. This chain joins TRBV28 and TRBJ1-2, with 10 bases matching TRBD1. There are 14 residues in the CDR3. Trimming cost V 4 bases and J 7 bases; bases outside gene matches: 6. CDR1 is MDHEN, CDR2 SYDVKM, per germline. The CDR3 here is CASSWLTGGTGYTF. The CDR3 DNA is TGTGCCAGCAGTTGGCTGACAGGGGGCACTGGCTACACCTTC.

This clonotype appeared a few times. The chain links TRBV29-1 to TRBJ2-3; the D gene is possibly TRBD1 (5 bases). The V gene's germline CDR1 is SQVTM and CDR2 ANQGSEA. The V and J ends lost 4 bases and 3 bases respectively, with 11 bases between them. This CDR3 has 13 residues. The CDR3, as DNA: TGCAGCGTTGCCAGGGCTGGTACAGATACGCAGTATTTT. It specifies CSVARAGTDTQYF.

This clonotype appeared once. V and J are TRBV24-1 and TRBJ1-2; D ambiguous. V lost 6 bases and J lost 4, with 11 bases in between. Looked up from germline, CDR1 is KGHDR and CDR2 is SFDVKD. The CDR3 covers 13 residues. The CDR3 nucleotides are TGTGCCACCAGTCTTGACGAGACCTATGGCTACACCTTC. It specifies CATSLDETYGYTF.

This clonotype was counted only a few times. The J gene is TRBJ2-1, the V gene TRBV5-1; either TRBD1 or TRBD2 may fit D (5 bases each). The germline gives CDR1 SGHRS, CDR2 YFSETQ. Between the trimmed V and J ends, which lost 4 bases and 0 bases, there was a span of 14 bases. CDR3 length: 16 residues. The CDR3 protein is CASSGGRQSSYNEQFF. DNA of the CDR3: TGCGCCAGCAGCGGGGGACGGCAGAGCTCCTACAATGAGCAGTTCTTC.

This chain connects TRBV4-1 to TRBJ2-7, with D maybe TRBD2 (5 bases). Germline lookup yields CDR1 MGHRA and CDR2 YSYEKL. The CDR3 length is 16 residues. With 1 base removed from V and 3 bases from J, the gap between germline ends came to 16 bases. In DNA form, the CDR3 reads TGCGCCAGCAGCCAAGGCCCCTACGGGGATGGCTACGAGCAGTACTTC. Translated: CASSQGPYGDGYEQYF.

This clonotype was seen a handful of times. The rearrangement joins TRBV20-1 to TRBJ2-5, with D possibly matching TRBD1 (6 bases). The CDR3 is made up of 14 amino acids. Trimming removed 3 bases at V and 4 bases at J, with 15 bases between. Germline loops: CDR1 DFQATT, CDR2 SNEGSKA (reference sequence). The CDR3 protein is CSASTQGGRETQYF. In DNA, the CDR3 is TGCAGTGCTAGTACACAGGGTGGTCGAGAGACCCAGTACTTC.

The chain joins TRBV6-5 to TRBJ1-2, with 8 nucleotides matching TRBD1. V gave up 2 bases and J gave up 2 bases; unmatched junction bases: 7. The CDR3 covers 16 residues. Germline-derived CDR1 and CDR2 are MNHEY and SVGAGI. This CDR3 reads CASSYGGQGGNYGYTF. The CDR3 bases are TGTGCCAGCAGTTACGGAGGACAGGGAGGAAACTATGGCTACACCTTC.

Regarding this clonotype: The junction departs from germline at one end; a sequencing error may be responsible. The CDR3 loop is CSVDGTSGKLSHEQYF. The CDR3, as DNA: TGCAGCGTGGACGGGACTAGCGGGAAGCTCTCCCACGAGCAGTACTTC. V usage is TRBV29-1 and J usage is TRBJ2-7, with 13 bases aligning to TRBD2. Germline V gene data show CDR1 as SQVTM and CDR2 as ANQGSEA. There are 16 residues in the CDR3.

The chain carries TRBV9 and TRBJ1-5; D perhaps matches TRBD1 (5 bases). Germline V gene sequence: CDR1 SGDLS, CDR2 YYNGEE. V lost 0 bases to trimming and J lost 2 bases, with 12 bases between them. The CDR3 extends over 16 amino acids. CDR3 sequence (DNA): TGTGCCAGCAGCGTAGGGTCAGGGCGGGGCAATCAGCCCCAGCATTTT. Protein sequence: CASSVGSGRGNQPQHF.

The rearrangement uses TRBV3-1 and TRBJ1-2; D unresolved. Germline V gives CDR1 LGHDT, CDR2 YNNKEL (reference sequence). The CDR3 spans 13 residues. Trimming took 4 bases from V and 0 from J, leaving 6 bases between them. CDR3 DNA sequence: TGTGCCAGCAGCCCCACAGCTAACTATGGCTACACCTTC. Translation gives CASSPTANYGYTF.

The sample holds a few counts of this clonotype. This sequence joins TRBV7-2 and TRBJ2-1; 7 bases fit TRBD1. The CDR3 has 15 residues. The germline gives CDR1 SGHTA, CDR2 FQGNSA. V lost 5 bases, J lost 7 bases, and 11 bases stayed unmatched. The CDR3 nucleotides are TGTGCCAGCAGCCCCATGACAGGGAGCGGTAATGAGCAGTTCTTC. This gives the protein CASSPMTGSGNEQFF. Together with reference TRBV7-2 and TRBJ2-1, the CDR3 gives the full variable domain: GAGVSQSPSNKVTEKGKDVELRCDPISGHTALYWYRQSLGQGLEFLIYFQGNSAPDKSGLPSDRFSAERTGGSVSTLTIQRTQQEDSAVYLCASSPMTGSGNEQFFGPGTRLTVL.

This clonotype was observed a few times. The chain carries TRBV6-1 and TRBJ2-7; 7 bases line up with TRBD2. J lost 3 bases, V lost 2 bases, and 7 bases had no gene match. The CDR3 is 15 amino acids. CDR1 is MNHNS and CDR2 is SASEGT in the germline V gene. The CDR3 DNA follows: TGTGCCAGCAGTGAACCCGGAGCTAGCGGCTACGAGCAGTACTTC. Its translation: CASSEPGASGYEQYF.

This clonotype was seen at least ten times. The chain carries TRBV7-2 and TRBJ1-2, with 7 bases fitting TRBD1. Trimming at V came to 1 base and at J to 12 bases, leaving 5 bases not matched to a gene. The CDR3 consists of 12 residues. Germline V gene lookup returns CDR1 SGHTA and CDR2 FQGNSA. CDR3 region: CASSLDRQGHTF. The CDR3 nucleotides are TGTGCCAGCAGCTTAGATCGACAGGGCCACACCTTC.

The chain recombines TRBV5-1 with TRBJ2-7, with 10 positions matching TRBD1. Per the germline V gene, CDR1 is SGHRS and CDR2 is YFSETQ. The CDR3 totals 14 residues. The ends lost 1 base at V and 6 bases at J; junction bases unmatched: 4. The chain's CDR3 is CASSLQGQGGEQYF. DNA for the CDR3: TGCGCCAGCAGCTTGCAAGGACAGGGGGGCGAGCAGTACTTC.

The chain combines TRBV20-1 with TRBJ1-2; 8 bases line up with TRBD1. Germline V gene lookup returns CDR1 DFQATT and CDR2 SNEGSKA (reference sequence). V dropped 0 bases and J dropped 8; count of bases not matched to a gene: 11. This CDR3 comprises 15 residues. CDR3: CSARDVNRGALGYTF. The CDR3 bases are TGCAGTGCTAGAGATGTCAACAGGGGGGCTTTAGGCTACACCTTC.

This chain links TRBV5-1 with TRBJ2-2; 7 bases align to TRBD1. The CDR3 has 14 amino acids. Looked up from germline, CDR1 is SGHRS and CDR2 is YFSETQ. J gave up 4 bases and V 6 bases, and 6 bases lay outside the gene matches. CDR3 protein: CASTRGLVTGELFF. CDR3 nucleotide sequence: TGCGCCAGCACCAGGGGGTTAGTCACCGGGGAGCTGTTTTTT. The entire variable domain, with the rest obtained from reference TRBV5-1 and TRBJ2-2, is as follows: KAGVTQTPRYLIKTRGQQVTLSCSPISGHRSVSWYQQTPGQGLQFLFEYFSETQRNKGNFPGRFSGRQFSNSRSEMNVSTLELGDSALYLCASTRGLVTGELFFGEGSRLTVL.

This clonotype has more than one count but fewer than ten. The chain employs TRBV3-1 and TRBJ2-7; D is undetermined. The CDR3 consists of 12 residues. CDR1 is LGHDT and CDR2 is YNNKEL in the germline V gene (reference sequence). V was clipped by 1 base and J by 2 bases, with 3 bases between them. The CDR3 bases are TGTGCCAGCAGCCAAGTAGCCTACGAGCAGTACTTC. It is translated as CASSQVAYEQYF.

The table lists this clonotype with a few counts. The CDR3, as DNA: TGTGCCAGCAGTTTACTCACCCAGACAGGGAATGGCTACACCTTC. Translating it yields CASSLLTQTGNGYTF. This chain uses TRBV28 with TRBJ1-2; 7 bases align to TRBD1. The junction had 9 bases not matched to a gene; V was cut back by 2 bases and J by 6 bases. Germline V gene lookup returns CDR1 MDHEN and CDR2 SYDVKM. This CDR3 region has 15 residues.

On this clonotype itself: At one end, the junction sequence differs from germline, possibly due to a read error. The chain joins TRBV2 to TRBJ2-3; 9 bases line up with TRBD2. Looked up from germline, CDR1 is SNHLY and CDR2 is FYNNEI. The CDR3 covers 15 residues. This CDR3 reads CASSEGTSRSDTQYF. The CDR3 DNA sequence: TGTGCCAGCAGCGAAGGGACTAGCCGGTCAGATACGCAGTATTTT.

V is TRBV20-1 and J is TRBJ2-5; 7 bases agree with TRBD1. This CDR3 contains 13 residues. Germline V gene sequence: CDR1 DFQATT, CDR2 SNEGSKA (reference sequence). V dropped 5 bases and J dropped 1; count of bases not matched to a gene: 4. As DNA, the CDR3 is TGCAGTGCTGGACGGGACAGCCAAGAGACCCAGTACTTC. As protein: CSAGRDSQETQYF.

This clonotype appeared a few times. The CDR3 nucleotides are TGTGCCAGCAGCACGGGCACTGAAGCTTTCTTT. Translating it yields CASSTGTEAFF. This chain uses TRBV3-1 with TRBJ1-1; D ambiguous. CDR3 size: 11 residues. Looked up from germline, CDR1 is LGHDT and CDR2 is YNNKEL (reference sequence). Trimming shortened V by 5 bases and J by 4 bases, and 5 bases separated the two germline ends.

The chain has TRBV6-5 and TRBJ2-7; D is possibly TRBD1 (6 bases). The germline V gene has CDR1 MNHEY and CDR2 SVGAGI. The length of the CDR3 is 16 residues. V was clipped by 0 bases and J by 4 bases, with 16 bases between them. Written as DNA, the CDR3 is TGTGCCAGCAGTTACTCGAGGTCCAGGGGCGGGTACGAGCAGTACTTC. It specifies CASSYSRSRGGYEQYF.

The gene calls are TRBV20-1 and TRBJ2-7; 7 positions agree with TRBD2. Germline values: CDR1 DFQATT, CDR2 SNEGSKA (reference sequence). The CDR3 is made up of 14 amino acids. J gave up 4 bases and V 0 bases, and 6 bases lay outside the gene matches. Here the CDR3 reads CSARDRGRAYEQYF. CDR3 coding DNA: TGCAGTGCTAGAGATCGGGGGAGGGCATACGAGCAGTACTTC.

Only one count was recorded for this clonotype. The DNA for the CDR3 is TGTGCCAGCAGAGAAGGGCCTTCGGGGAGCGAAGCTTTCTTT. Its translation is CASREGPSGSEAFF. This chain joins TRBV9 and TRBJ1-1; D call uncertain. Trimming pared 5 bases from V and 8 bases from J, leaving 19 bases between. The CDR3 totals 14 residues. Germline CDR1 SGDLS, CDR2 YYNGEE.

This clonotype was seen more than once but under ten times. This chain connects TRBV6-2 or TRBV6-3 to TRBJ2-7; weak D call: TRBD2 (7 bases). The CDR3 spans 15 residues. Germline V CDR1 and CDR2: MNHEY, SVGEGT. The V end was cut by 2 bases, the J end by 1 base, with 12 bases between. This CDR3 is CASSYPAGASYEQYF. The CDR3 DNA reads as TGTGCCAGCAGTTACCCGGCGGGGGCTTCCTACGAGCAGTACTTC.

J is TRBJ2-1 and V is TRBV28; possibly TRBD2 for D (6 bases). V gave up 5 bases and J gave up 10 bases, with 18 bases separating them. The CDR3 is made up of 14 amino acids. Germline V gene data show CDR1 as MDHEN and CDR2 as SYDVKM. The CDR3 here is CASSLRHRLGEQFF. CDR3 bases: TGTGCCAGCAGTCTCCGACATAGACTAGGCGAGCAGTTCTTC.